This is a list of T cell receptor beta chains from one sample in a study of Ad26.COV2.S vaccination and SARS-CoV-2 variants. Data came from immunoSEQ multiplex PCR; TCRdb stores just in-frame clones and leaves some out. The repertoire has over 450,000 clones, roughly 87% of them found once; the top ten carry over 1.5%. The sequencing used peripheral blood, collected in a trial of Ad26.COV2.S vaccine versus placebo. The receptors derive from a person aged 18-60 years who received the Ad26.COV2.S COVID-19 vaccine or a placebo. CDR3s include the opening cysteine and the closing phenylalanine or tryptophan. A D gene is named only where the DNA matches it firmly. Clone size is stated in some rows and not others, as once, few, many or a class when expanded.

size: -
V: TRBV6-5
J: TRBJ2-1
D: TRBD1
length: 13
DNA: TGTGCCAGCAGGACGACAGGGAGTTCTGGCCAGTTCTTC
CDR3: CASRTTGSSGQFF

size: -
V: TRBV6-5
J: TRBJ1-4
D: -
length: 15
DNA: TGTGCCAGCAACACCCTAGGGGGGTTAAATGAAAAACTGTTTTTT
CDR3: CASNTLGGLNEKLFF

size: -
V: TRBV28
J: TRBJ2-5
D: TRBD2
length: 16
DNA: TGTGCCAGCAGCCCTTCCTCTAGCGGGGCCCAAGAGACCCAGTACTTC
CDR3: CASSPSSSGAQETQYF

size: -
V: TRBV2
J: TRBJ2-5
D: TRBD2
length: 15
DNA: TGTGCCAGCAGTACTAGCGGGGGTATACAAGAGACCCAGTACTTC
CDR3: CASSTSGGIQETQYF

size: once
V: TRBV4-1
J: TRBJ1-3
D: -
length: 13
DNA: TGCGCCAGCAGACAACACTCTGGAAACACCATATATTTT
CDR3: CASRQHSGNTIYF

size: -
V: TRBV7-9
J: TRBJ1-6
D: -
length: 17
DNA: TGTGCCAGCAGCTTTTTCCGGGGGGCTAGATATAATTCACCCCTCCACTTT
CDR3: CASSFFRGARYNSPLHF

size: -
V: TRBV4-2
J: TRBJ2-3
D: TRBD2
length: 16
DNA: TGTGCCAGCAGCCAAGTATTGGCGGGGGGATTTGATACGCAGTATTTT
CDR3: CASSQVLAGGFDTQYF

size: -
V: TRBV5-8
J: TRBJ2-7
D: TRBD1
length: 13
DNA: TGTGCCAGCAGCCGAACAGGGGCCTACGAGCAGTACTTC
CDR3: CASSRTGAYEQYF

size: once
V: TRBV6-5
J: TRBJ1-1
D: -
length: 13
DNA: TGTGCCAGCAAAGGAGACAGGAACACTGAAGCTTTCTTT
CDR3: CASKGDRNTEAFF

size: -
V: TRBV7-2
J: TRBJ2-7
D: -
length: 14
DNA: TGTGCCAGCAGCTTATTGGGGGCGGCCTACGAGCAGTACTTC
CDR3: CASSLLGAAYEQYF

size: -
V: TRBV9
J: TRBJ2-1
D: -
length: 14
DNA: TGTGCCAGCAGCCTTCGGGCTAGTCAGGATGAGCAGTTCTTC
CDR3: CASSLRASQDEQFF

size: -
V: TRBV5-1
J: TRBJ1-5
D: -
length: 13
DNA: TGCGCCAGCAGCGATATACTCAATCAGCCCCAGCATTTT
CDR3: CASSDILNQPQHF

size: -
V: TRBV11-2
J: TRBJ2-2
D: TRBD2
length: 15
DNA: TGTGCCAGCCACCGCGGACTAGCTAACACCGGGGAGCTGTTTTTT
CDR3: CASHRGLANTGELFF

size: -
V: TRBV19
J: TRBJ1-5
D: -
length: 13
DNA: TGTGCCAGTAGACGACAGGAGGGTCAGCCCCAGCATTTT
CDR3: CASRRQEGQPQHF

size: -
V: TRBV5-4
J: TRBJ2-1
D: -
length: 12
DNA: TGTGCCAGCAGCTTGTTTTTGGATGAGCAGTTCTTC
CDR3: CASSLFLDEQFF

size: few
V: TRBV5-6
J: TRBJ1-1
D: TRBD1
length: 14
DNA: TGTGCCAGCACCCGGGACAGGGTTTTCCCTGAAGCTTTCTTT
CDR3: CASTRDRVFPEAFF

size: once
V: TRBV27
J: TRBJ2-1
D: -
length: 13
DNA: TGTGCCAGCAGGTTGTCCCATTTAGATGAGCAGTTCTTC
CDR3: CASRLSHLDEQFF

size: -
V: TRBV3-1/TRBV3-2
J: TRBJ1-1
D: -
length: 15
DNA: TGTGCCAGCAGCCCCACTAGCCCCGGGGTCACTGAAGCTTTCTTT
CDR3: CASSPTSPGVTEAFF

size: -
V: TRBV4-3
J: TRBJ2-1
D: -
length: 15
DNA: TGCGCCAGCAGCCAAGATGGGGGGAGGTACAATGAGCAGTTCTTC
CDR3: CASSQDGGRYNEQFF

size: -
V: TRBV2
J: TRBJ2-7
D: TRBD1
length: 15
DNA: TGTGCCAGCAGTGGGGGAAGTAAGACAGGGTTGGCGCAGTACTTC
CDR3: CASSGGSKTGLAQYF

size: -
V: TRBV6-5
J: TRBJ1-1
D: -
length: 11
DNA: TGTGCCCTAGGGGCGAACACTGAAGCTTTCTTT
CDR3: CALGANTEAFF

size: -
V: TRBV13
J: TRBJ1-1
D: -
length: 17
DNA: TGTGCCAGCAGCTTAGGGGACAGACCCCAGATAAACACTGAAGCTTTCTTT
CDR3: CASSLGDRPQINTEAFF

size: -
V: TRBV7-6
J: TRBJ2-3
D: TRBD1
length: 15
DNA: TGTGCCAGCAGCTTAAGGACAGGCAGCACAGATACGCAGTATTTT
CDR3: CASSLRTGSTDTQYF

size: -
V: TRBV7-6
J: TRBJ2-2
D: -
length: 16
DNA: TGTGCCAGCAGCTTAGTTTTAGCGGAGATCACCGGGGAGCTGTTTTTT
CDR3: CASSLVLAEITGELFF

size: -
V: TRBV15
J: TRBJ2-1
D: -
length: 11
DNA: TGTGCCACCAGCAATGGGGGTGAGCAGTTCTTC
CDR3: CATSNGGEQFF

size: -
V: TRBV7-2
J: TRBJ2-5
D: -
length: 13
DNA: TGTGCCAGCAGCTCGACGGGACATCGGACCCAGTACTTC
CDR3: CASSSTGHRTQYF

size: -
V: TRBV19
J: TRBJ1-4
D: -
length: 13
DNA: TGTGCCAGTAGTAGGAGGTCTCGGGAAAAACTGTTTTTT
CDR3: CASSRRSREKLFF

size: -
V: TRBV29-1
J: TRBJ1-2
D: -
length: 20
DNA: TGCAGCGTCACGTCGGGGCTCGATACGCCGACCCGATCAGTTTATTATGGCTACACCTTC
CDR3: CSVTSGLDTPTRSVYYGYTF

size: -
V: TRBV7-9
J: TRBJ1-4
D: -
length: 15
DNA: TGTGCCAGCAGCCAGACCGCTGCAACTAATGAAAAACTGTTTTTT
CDR3: CASSQTAATNEKLFF

size: -
V: TRBV4-1
J: TRBJ2-1
D: -
length: 15
DNA: TGCGCCAGCAGCCAAGAGGACCCGTCCTACAATGAGCAGTTCTTC
CDR3: CASSQEDPSYNEQFF

size: -
V: TRBV6-1
J: TRBJ2-1
D: -
length: 18
DNA: TGTGCCAGCAGTGAATTAACTGGTGTCGGACTACCCTACAATGAGCAGTTCTTC
CDR3: CASSELTGVGLPYNEQFF

size: -
V: TRBV15
J: TRBJ2-5
D: TRBD1
length: 13
DNA: TGTGCCACCAGCAGCAGGGGGCGAGAGACCCAGTACTTC
CDR3: CATSSRGRETQYF

size: -
V: TRBV27
J: TRBJ1-1
D: -
length: 14
DNA: TGTGCCAGCACCCCAATTGATAACCGAAAAGAAGCTTTCTTT
CDR3: CASTPIDNRKEAFF